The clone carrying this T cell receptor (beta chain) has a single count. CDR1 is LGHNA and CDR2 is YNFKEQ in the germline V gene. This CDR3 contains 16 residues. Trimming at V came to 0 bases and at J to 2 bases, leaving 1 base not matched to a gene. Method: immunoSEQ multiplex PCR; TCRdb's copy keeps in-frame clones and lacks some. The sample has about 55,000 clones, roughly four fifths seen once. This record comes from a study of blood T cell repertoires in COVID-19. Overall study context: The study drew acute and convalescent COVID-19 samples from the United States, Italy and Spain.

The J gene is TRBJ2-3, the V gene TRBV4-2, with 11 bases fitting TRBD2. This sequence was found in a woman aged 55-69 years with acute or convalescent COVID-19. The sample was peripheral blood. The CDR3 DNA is TGTGCCAGCAGCCAAGAACTAGCGGGGGTCACAGATACGCAGTATTTT. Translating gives CASSQELAGVTDTQYF.